This T cell receptor beta chain was sequenced during a study of cytomegalovirus exposure and HLA in healthy donors. Amplification used 60 Vbeta primers and 13 Jbeta primers. The method was immunoSEQ multiplex PCR; TCRdb's version includes in-frame clones alone and lacks a portion of them. The sample consists of approximately 190,000 clones, around 64% of them appearing once. Germline trimming cut 1 base from V and 4 bases from J; bases unmatched to any gene: 16. The germline V gene has CDR1 SEHNR and CDR2 FQNEAQ (reference sequence). CDR3 length equals 19 residues. This clone was counted only a few times.

The specimen was PBMCs. The receptor was isolated from a man aged 35 to 55 in good health and CMV-seropositive. The chain employs TRBV7-9 and TRBJ2-7; the match to TRBD2 covers 10 bases. CDR3 region: CASSLVSSSGGSAGYEQYF. DNA of the CDR3: TGTGCCAGCAGCTTAGTTTCCTCTAGCGGGGGCTCCGCCGGGTACGAGCAGTACTTC.